These 3 T cell receptor beta chains came from one sample sequenced in a study of T cell repertoires in cytomegalovirus infection. The antigens of these receptors remain unknown. TCRdb ran MiXCR on the reads and lists one entry per CDR3 protein. The sample records approximately 770,000 distinct CDR3 sequences, 25% to 35% being singletons. This material consisted of cultured CD8+ T cells from PBMCs, taken from culture after CMV antigen stimulation. The origin of the receptors is a human donor in good health (CMV status not recorded). Some clones in this sample may be carry-over from other donors' samples.

This clonotype appeared once. This sequence joins TRBV20-1 and TRBJ1-2; possibly TRBD1 for D (5 bases). This CDR3 is 15 amino acids long. V lost 1 base to trimming and J lost 6 bases, with 18 bases between them. The V gene's germline CDR1 is DFQATT and CDR2 SNEGSKA (reference sequence). The CDR3 DNA is TGCAGTGCTAGAGGGTTCATTACAGGATTCAATGGCTACACCTTC. Residues: CSARGFITGFNGYTF.

This clonotype was seen only a few times. The gene calls are TRBV19 and TRBJ1-1; D remains ambiguous. Between the trimmed V and J ends, which lost 0 bases and 1 base, there was a span of 21 bases. The CDR3 length is 19 residues. Germline CDR1 is LNHDA and CDR2 is SQIVND (reference sequence). This CDR3 reads CASSIDTRKVALGNTEAFF. As DNA, the CDR3 is TGTGCCAGTAGTATAGATACCAGGAAGGTCGCCCTGGGGAACACTGAAGCTTTCTTT.

The chain has TRBV12-3 or TRBV12-4 and TRBJ2-3; maybe TRBD1 (6 bases). This CDR3 contains 16 residues. Trimming pared 4 bases from V and 0 bases from J, leaving 14 bases between. CDR3 protein: CASSSQGPWSTDTQYF. The DNA for the CDR3 is TGTGCCAGCAGTTCTCAGGGGCCCTGGAGCACAGATACGCAGTATTTT.